The clone carrying this T cell receptor (beta chain) has only one observation. This sample stems from a study of blood T cell repertoires in COVID-19. The overall study: From the United States, Italy and Spain came samples of acute and convalescent COVID-19. Sources were T cells, B-cell-depleted T cells, or PBMCs; the material itself was cDNA or gDNA.

The CDR3 is 16 residues long. V was pared by 5 bases and J by 7 bases, with 15 bases of the junction left unmatched. Germline CDR1 reads MNHEY; CDR2 reads SMNVEV (reference sequence). In the study's own analysis: Amplified reference gene primers provided the basis for estimating nucleated cell counts. Produced via immunoSEQ multiplex PCR; TCRdb's table is partial and in-frame only. That table is the source of V, J and clone size, and D and trimming were worked out from the DNA. The sample yields fewer than 150,000 clones, roughly 81% seen once. The chain employs TRBV27 and TRBJ1-2, with 8 bases aligning to TRBD1. Material for sequencing was peripheral blood. The sequence was collected from a human donor in a cohort sampled during active COVID-19. CDR3 amino acids: CASSQRTPRGRGGYTF. DNA for the CDR3: TGTGCCAGCAGTCAACGTACGCCCAGGGGGCGAGGTGGCTACACCTTC.